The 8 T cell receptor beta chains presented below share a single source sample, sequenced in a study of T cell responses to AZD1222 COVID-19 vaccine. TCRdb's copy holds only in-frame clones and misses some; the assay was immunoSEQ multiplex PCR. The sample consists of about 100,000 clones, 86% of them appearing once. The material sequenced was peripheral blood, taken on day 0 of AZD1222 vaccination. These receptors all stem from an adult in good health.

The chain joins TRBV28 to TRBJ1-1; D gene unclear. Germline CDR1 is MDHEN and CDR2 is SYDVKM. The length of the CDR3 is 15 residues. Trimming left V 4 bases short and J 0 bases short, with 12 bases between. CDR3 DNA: TGTGCCAGCAGTTCCCCCCCATTCATGAACACTGAAGCTTTCTTT. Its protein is CASSSPPFMNTEAFF.

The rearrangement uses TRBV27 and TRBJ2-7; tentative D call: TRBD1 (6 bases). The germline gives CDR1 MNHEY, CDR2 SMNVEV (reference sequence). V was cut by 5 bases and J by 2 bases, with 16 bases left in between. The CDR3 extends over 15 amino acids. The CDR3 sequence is CASSTYRDLAYEQYF. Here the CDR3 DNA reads TGTGCCAGCAGTACCTACAGGGACCTCGCCTACGAGCAGTACTTC.

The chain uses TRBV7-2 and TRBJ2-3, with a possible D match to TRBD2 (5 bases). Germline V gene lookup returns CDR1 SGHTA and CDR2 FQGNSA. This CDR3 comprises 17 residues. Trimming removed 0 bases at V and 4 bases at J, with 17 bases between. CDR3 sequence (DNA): TGTGCCAGCAGCTTAGCGGGGAGTGGCGGGCCCCCAGATACGCAGTATTTT. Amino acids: CASSLAGSGGPPDTQYF.

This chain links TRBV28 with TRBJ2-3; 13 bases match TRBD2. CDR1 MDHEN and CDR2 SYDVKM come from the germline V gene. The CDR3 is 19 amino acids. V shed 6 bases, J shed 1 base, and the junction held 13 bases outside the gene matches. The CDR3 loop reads CASSHFTSGRATGTDTQYF. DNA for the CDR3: TGTGCCAGCAGCCACTTCACTAGCGGGAGGGCCACTGGCACAGATACGCAGTATTTT.

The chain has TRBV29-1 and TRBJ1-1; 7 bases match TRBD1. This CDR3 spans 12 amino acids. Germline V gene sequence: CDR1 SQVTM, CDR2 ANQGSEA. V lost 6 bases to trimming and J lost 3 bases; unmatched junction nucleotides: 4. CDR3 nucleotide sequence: TGCAGCGTCGCGGGACAGTACACTGAAGCTTTCTTT. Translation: CSVAGQYTEAFF.

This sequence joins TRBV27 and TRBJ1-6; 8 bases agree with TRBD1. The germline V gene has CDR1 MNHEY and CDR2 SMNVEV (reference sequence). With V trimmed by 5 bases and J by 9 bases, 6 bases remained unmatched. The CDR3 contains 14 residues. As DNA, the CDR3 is TGTGCCAGCAGTCCCGGTCAGGGGGCTTCACCCCTCCACTTT. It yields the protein CASSPGQGASPLHF.

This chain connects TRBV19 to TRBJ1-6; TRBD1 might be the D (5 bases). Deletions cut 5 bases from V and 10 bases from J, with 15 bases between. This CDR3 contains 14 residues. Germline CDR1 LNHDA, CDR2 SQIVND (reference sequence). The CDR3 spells CASSQVQGLSPLHF. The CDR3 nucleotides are TGTGCCAGTAGTCAAGTTCAGGGACTCTCACCCCTCCACTTT.

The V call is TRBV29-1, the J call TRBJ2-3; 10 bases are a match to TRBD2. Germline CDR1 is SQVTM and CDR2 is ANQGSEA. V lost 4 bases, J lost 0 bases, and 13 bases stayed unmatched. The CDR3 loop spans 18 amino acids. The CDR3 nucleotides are TGCAGCGTTGGGGACCCCCGGACTAGCGGAGGAAGCACAGATACGCAGTATTTT. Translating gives CSVGDPRTSGGSTDTQYF.